The sequence of this T cell receptor (beta chain) was determined in a study of OX40 agonist ivuxolimab in advanced cancers. Generated by immunoSEQ multiplex PCR, the TCRdb table keeps only in-frame clones and is missing some. Of tens of thousands of clones listed, 65% to 85% were seen once; the top ten hold approximately 3%. This CDR3 is 16 amino acids long. Germline assignment: CDR1 SGHTA and CDR2 FQGTGA. Trimming removed 5 bases from V and 4 bases from J; junction bases left unmatched: 11. The sample here was CD4+ or CD8+ T cells sorted from blood, taken in a trial of the OX40 agonist ivuxolimab. The V gene is TRBV7-3, the J gene TRBJ2-5, with 9 bases aligning to TRBD1. This clonotype was sampled from an adult with an advanced solid tumor such as melanoma, head and neck, liver or kidney cancer. CDR3 amino acids: CASSPTGGPLGETQYF. The CDR3 bases are TGTGCCAGCAGCCCGACAGGGGGTCCTCTCGGAGAGACCCAGTACTTC.